This TCR beta chain was sequenced in a study of blood T cell repertoires in COVID-19 (dated by TCRdb to 2019 to 2021). Concerning the study at large: Samples covering the acute and convalescent phases of COVID-19 were provided by collaborators in the United States, Italy and Spain. Where available, HLA class I and class II types were taken from metadata supplied by the sample provider and were not determined by assay-based typing. Samples were obtained from the ongoing ImmuneRACE study (first 160 participants) and from over 1,000 subjects provided by 6 global collaborators. The prospective study material was composed of cDNA or gDNA derived from T cells, B-cell-depleted T cells, or PBMCs. The repertoires were released in a freely available public database intended as a resource for research on the immune response to SARS-CoV-2. The sample metadata nearly always contained a de-identified subject ID, COVID-19 status, age in years and sex. Deeply sampled blood TCRbeta repertoires from subjects exposed to, actively infected with, or recovered from COVID-19 were included in the dataset. The full study reports these points: The amount of clinical and demographic metadata varied by source and participant and was provided uncurated.

The immunoSEQ Assay, a bias-controlled multiplex PCR, was used to amplify TCRbeta CDR3 regions from genomic DNA. On the study's bioinformatics: Nucleated cell counts per sample were estimated from amplification of reference gene primers within the assay. Sequence reads were collapsed and filtered to measure the absolute abundance of every unique TCRbeta CDR3 rearrangement. For each sample, productive Simpson clonality was calculated as the square root of Simpson's diversity index across productive rearrangements. TCRdb stores this immuneACCESS table with in-frame sequences only. Part of the clones is absent; in the studies checked, under half of the shortfall reflects unresolved V genes, and no reason is known for the rest. V and J calls and clone size are copied from that table; D and trimming were computed from the DNA. The sample data list 130,000 or so clones, and just under 85% of these were observed just once. The ten largest clones add up to around 3% of the sample.

Taken from the germline V gene (reference sequence), the CDR1 and CDR2 loops are LGHDT and YNNKEL. The CDR3 covers 16 residues, taking in both the cysteine and the phenylalanine. CDR3 DNA only is kept here, 48 bases in frame from base 1. V and J lose 2 bases and 2 bases, and a span of 15 bases separates them. With regard to this clone: The antigen this receptor binds is unknown. No much larger clonotype is one base removed from it; base qualities were not supplied.

Each collaborating institution followed its own protocols to collect whole blood in K2EDTA tubes. For TCRbeta analysis, collaborator samples were shipped as frozen whole blood, as isolated PBMCs, or as DNA extracted from either sample type. The chain is encoded by TRBV3-1 (or the pseudogene TRBV3-2) joined to TRBJ1-1, with an unclear D gene assignment. Sequenced: peripheral blood. This clonotype was sampled from a woman of 80 years or more with acute or convalescent COVID-19. The sequenced DNA is TGTGCCAGCAGCCAATCTACGTCTTCGGGAAACACTGAAGCTTTCTTT. It translates as CASSQSTSSGNTEAFF.